One TCR beta chain is described in this entry. TCRdb called the 5' RACE reads again in MiXCR, with one record for every CDR3 protein. The data show tens of thousands of distinct CDR3 sequences, around 9.9% seen once. V was pared by 6 bases and J by 11 bases, with 11 bases between. The CDR3 has 12 residues. This sample was included in a study of early T cells in non-severe SARS-CoV-2 infection. The source of this sequence is an adult who was a healthcare worker with PCR-confirmed SARS-CoV-2 infection or an uninfected control (not recorded which). Sequencing input: whole blood. J is TRBJ1-6 and V is TRBV12-3 or TRBV12-4, with D maybe TRBD1 (6 bases). The CDR3 bases are TGTGCCAGCAGCTTACAGGGTACACCCCTCCACTTT. Translated, it gives CASSLQGTPLHF.